This note documents a single T cell receptor beta chain sequence. The antigen is not known. These data are taken from a study of brain T cells in children with intractable seizures. Assay used: immunoSEQ multiplex PCR; TCRdb lists only in-frame clones, some missing. The sample records 340,000 or so clones, about 93% being singletons. Time point meaning: blood from clinic visit 5 months post-surgery; TSC patient then seizure free. Only cases whose brain tissue showed the highest T cell transcript signatures were sequenced. Patients received at least one anti-epileptic drug before surgery. The V gene lost 3 bases and the J gene lost 0 bases, with 15 bases spanning the gap. CDR1 and CDR2 from the germline V gene are SGHRS and YFSETQ. The CDR3 loop spans 16 amino acids. Points from the study as a whole: Absence of clones before surgery may stem from lower sequencing depth. Viral specificity was inferred only from CDR3 similarity; HCMV serostatus was unknown.

The TCR comes from a boy in the first two years of life with tuberous sclerosis and intractable seizures. This chain links TRBV5-1 with TRBJ1-1, with TRBD1 as a possible D gene (5 bases). The source was peripheral blood, collected more than 4 months after surgery. The CDR3 bases are TGCGCCAGCAGCTACCCGGAGGGGTCCATGAACACTGAAGCTTTCTTT. It is translated as CASSYPEGSMNTEAFF.